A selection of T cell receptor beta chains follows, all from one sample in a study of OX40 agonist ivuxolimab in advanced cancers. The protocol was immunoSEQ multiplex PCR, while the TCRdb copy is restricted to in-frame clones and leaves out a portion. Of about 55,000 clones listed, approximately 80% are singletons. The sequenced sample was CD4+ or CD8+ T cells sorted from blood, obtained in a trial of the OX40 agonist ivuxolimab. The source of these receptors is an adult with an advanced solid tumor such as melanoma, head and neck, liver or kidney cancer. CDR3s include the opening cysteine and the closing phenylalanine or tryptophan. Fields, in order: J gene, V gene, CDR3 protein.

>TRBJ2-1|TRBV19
CASSIGEAVDEQFF
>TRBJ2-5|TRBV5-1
CASSLQGGTSETQYF
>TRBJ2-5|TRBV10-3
CAISEVLSETQYF
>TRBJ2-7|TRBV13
CASSPYRTGSRYEQYF
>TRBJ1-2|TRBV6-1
CASSESSNYGYTF
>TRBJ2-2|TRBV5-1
CASGRGQGDTGELFF
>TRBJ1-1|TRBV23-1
CASSQSAHRGQLTTAEAFF
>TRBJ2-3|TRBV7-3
CASSLGLAGGRALTDTQYF
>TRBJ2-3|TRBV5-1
CASSPLQKITDTQYF
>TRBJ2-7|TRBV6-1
CASSEPRTASSYEQYF
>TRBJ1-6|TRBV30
CAWSGGLAYNSPLHF
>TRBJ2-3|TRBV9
CASSADPFPSTDTQYF
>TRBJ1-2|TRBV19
CASSIPGTVKQGYTF
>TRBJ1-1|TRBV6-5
CASSRPHNTEAFF
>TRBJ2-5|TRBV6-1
CATQQGPGRETQYF
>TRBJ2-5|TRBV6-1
CASSEVTQYF
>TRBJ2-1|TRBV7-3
CASSPGGGLAGDEQFF